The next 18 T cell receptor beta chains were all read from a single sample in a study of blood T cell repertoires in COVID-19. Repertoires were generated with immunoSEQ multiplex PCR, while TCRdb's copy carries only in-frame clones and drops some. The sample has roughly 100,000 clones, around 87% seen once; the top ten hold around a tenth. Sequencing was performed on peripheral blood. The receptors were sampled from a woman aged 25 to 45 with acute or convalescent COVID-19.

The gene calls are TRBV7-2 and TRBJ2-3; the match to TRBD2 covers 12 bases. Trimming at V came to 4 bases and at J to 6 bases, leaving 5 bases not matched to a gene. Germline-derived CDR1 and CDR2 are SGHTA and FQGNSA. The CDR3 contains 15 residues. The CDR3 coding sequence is TGTGCCAGCAGCTACCTAGCGGGGGGGGAGGATACGCAGTATTTT. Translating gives CASSYLAGGEDTQYF.

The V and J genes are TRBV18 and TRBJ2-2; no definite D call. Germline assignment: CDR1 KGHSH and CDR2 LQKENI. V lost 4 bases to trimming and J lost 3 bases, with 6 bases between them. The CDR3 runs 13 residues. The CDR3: CASSREYTGELFF. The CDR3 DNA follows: TGTGCCAGCTCACGAGAATACACCGGGGAGCTGTTTTTT.

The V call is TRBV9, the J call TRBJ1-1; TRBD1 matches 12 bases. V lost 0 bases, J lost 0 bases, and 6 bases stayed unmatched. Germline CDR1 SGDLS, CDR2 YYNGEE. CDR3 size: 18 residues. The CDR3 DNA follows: TGTGCCAGCAGCGTAGATCGGGGGACAGGGGGCATGAACACTGAAGCTTTCTTT. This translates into CASSVDRGTGGMNTEAFF.

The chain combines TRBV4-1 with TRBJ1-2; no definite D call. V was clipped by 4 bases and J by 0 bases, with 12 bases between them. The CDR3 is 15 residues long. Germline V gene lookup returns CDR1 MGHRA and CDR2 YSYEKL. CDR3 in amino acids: CASSLYRQPNYGYTF. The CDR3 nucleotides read TGCGCCAGCAGCCTTTACCGACAACCTAACTATGGCTACACCTTC.

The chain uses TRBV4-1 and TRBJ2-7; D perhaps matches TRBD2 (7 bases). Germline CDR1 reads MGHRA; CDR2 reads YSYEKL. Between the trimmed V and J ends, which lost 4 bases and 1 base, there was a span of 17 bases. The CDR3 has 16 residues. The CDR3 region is CASSLGGGGLSYEQYF. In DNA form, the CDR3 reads TGCGCCAGCAGCCTGGGGGGAGGGGGTCTTTCCTACGAGCAGTACTTC.

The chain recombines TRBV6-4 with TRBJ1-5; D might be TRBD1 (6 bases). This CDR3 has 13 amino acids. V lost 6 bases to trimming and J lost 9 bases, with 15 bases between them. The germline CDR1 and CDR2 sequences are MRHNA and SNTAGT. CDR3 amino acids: CASSPGQFGPQHF. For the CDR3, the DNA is TGTGCCAGCAGCCCCGGACAGTTCGGGCCCCAGCATTTT.

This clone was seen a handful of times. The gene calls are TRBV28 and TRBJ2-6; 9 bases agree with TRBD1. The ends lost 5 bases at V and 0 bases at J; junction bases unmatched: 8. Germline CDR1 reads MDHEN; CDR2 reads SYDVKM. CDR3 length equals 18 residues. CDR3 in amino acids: CASSPPGQGISGANVLTF. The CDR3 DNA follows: TGTGCCAGCAGTCCGCCGGGACAGGGTATCTCTGGGGCCAACGTCCTGACTTTC.

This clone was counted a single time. CDR3 in DNA: TGTGCCAGTAGTAGGTGGGGCGAGTCGGGGGAGCTGTTTTTT. Translation: CASSRWGESGELFF. V is TRBV19 and J is TRBJ2-2; weak D call: TRBD1 (5 bases). The CDR3 has 14 residues. Germline V lookup: CDR1 LNHDA, CDR2 SQIVND (reference sequence). The germline V and J ends were trimmed by 4 bases and 8 bases, with 14 bases remaining between them.

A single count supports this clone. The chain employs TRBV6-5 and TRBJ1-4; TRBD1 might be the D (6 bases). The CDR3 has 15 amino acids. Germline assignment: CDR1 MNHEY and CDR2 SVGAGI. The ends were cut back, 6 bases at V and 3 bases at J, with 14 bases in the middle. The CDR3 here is CASRTTGSSNEKLFF. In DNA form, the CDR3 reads TGTGCCAGCAGGACCACAGGGTCATCTAATGAAAAACTGTTTTTT.

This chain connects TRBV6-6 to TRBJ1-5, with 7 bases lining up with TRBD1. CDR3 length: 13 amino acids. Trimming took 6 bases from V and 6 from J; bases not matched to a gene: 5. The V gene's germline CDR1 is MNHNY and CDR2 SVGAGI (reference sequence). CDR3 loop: CASRGQAAQPQHF. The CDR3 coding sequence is TGTGCCAGCAGAGGACAGGCAGCTCAGCCCCAGCATTTT.

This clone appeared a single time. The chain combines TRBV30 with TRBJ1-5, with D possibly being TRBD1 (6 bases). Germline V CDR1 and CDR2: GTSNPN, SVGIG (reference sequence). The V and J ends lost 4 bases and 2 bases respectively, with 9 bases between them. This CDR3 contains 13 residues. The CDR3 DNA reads TGTGCCTGGAAGGGGGATGGCAATCAGCCCCAGCATTTT. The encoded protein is CAWKGDGNQPQHF.

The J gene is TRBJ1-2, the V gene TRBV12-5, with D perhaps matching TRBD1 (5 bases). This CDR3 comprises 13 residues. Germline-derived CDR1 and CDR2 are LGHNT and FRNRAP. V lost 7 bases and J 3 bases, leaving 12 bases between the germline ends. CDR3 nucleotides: TGTGCTAGTGCCTCGGGGGGATACTATGGCTACACCTTC. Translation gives CASASGGYYGYTF.

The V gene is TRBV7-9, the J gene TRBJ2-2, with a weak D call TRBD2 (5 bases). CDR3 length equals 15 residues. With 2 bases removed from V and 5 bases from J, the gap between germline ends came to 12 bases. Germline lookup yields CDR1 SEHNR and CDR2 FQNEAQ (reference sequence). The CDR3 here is CASSLLYGETGELFF. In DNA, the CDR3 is TGTGCCAGCAGCTTACTCTATGGGGAGACCGGGGAGCTGTTTTTT.

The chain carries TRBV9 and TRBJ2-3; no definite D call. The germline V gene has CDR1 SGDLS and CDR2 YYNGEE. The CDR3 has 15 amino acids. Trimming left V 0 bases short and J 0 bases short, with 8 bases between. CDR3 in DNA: TGTGCCAGCAGCGTAGACAGTACTAGCACAGATACGCAGTATTTT. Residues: CASSVDSTSTDTQYF.

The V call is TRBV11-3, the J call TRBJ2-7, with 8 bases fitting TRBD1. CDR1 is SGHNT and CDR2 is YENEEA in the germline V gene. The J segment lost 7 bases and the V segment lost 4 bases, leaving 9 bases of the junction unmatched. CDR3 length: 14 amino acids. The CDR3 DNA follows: TGTGCCAGCAGCTCCCAGGGGGCCTCCTTGGAGCAGTACTTC. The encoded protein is CASSSQGASLEQYF.

The CDR3 DNA sequence: TGTGCCAGCAGCTTTCGAGGTACCGATGGCTACACCTTC. Amino acids: CASSFRGTDGYTF. The chain uses TRBV5-6 and TRBJ1-2; the D is unclear. V lost 2 bases and J lost 6, with 11 bases in between. CDR1 SGHDT and CDR2 YYEEEE come from the germline V gene. This CDR3 is built from 13 residues.

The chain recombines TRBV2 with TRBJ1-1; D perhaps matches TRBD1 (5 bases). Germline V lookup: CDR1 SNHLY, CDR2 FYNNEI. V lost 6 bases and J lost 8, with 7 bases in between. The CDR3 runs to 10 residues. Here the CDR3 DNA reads TGTGCCAGCAGCCGGGGGGAAGCTTTCTTT. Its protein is CASSRGEAFF. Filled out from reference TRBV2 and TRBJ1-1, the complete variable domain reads EPEVTQTPSHQVTQMGQEVILRCVPISNHLYFYWYRQILGQKVEFLVSFYNNEISEKSEIFDDQFSVERPDGSNFTLKIRSTKLEDSAMYFCASSRGEAFFGQGTRLTVV.

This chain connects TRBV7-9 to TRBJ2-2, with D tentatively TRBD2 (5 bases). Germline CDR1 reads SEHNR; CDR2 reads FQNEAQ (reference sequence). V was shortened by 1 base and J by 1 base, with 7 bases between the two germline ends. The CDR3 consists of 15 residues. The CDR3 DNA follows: TGTGCCAGCAGCTTAGGCGCGGGGAACACCGGGGAGCTGTTTTTT. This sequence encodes CASSLGAGNTGELFF.